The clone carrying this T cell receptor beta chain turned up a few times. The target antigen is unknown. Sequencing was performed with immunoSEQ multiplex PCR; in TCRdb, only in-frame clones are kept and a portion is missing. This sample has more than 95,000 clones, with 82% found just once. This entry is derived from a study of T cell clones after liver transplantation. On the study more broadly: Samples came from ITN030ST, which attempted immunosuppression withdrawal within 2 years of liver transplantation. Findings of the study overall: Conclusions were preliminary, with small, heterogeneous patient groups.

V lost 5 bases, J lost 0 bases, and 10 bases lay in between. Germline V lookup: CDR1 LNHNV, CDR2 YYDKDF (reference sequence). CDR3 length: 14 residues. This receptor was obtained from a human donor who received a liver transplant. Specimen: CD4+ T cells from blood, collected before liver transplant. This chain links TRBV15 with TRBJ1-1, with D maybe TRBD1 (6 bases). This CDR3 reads CATSHRELNTEAFF. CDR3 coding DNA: TGTGCCACCAGCCACAGGGAATTGAACACTGAAGCTTTCTTT.